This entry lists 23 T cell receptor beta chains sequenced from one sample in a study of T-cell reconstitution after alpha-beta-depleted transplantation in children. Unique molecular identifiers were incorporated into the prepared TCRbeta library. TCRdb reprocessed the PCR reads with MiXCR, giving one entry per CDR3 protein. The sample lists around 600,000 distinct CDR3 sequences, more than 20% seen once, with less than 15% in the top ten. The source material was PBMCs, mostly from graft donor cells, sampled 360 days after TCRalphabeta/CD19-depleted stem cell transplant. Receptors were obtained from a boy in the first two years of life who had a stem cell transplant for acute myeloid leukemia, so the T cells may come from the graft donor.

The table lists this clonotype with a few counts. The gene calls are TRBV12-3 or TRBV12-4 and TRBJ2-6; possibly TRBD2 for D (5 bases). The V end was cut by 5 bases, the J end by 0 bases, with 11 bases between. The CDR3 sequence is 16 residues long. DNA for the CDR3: TGTGCCAGCAGTATGGACTGGGACTCTGGGGCCAACGTCCTGACTTTC. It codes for CASSMDWDSGANVLTF.

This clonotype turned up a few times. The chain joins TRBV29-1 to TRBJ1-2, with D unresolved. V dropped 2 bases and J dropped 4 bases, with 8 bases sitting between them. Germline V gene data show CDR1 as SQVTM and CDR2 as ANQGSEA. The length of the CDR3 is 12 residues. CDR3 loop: CSVERVSYGYTF. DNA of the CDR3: TGCAGCGTTGAAAGGGTTTCCTATGGCTACACCTTC.

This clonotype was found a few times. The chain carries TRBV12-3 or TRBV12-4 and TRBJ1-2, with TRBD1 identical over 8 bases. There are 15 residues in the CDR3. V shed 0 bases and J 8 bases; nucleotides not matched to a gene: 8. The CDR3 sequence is CASSLAWDRMKGYTF. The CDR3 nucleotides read TGTGCCAGCAGTTTAGCGTGGGACAGGATGAAGGGCTACACCTTC.

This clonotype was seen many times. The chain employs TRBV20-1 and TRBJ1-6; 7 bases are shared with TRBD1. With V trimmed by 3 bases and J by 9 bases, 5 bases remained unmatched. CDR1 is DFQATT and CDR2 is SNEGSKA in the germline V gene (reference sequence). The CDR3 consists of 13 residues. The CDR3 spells CSASVPGGSPLHF. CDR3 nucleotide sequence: TGCAGTGCTAGCGTCCCAGGGGGTTCACCCCTCCACTTT.

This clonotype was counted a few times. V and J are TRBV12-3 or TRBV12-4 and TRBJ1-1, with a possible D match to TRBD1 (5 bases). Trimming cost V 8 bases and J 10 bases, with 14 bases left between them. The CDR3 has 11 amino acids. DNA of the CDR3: TGTGCCAGCGGGACCGAGAGGGGAGCTTTCTTT. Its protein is CASGTERGAFF.

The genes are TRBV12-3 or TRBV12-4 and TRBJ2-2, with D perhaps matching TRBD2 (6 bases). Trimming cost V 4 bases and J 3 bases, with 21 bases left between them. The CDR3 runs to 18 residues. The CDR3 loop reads CASSSAGGTDSDTGELFF. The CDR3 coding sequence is TGTGCCAGCAGTTCCGCCGGGGGAACGGATTCGGACACCGGGGAGCTGTTTTTT.

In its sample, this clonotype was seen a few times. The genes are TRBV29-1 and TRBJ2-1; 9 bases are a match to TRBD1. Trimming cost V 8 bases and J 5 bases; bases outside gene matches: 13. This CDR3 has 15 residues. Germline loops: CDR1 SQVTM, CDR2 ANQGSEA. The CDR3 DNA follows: TGCAGCACCTCCGCCGGGACAGGGCCCAACAATGAGCAGTTCTTC. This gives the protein CSTSAGTGPNNEQFF.

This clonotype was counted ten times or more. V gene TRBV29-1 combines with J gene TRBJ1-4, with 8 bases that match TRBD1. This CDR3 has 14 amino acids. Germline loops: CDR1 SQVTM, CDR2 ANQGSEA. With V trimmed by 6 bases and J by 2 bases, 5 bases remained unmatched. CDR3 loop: CSVGQGLTNEKLFF. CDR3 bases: TGCAGCGTAGGACAGGGTTTGACTAATGAAAAACTGTTTTTT.

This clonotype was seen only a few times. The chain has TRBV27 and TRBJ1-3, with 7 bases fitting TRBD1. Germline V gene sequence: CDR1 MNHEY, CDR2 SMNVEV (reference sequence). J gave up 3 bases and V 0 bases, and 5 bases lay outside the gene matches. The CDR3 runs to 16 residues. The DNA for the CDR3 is TGTGCCAGCAGTTTATCTGGATCAGGGGGTGGAAACACCATATATTTT. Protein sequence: CASSLSGSGGGNTIYF.

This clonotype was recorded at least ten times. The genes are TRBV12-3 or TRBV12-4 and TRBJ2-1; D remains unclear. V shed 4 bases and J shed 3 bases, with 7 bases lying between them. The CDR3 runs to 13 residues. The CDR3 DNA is TGTGCCAGCAGTTCGGACCGCTACAATGAGCAGTTCTTC. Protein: CASSSDRYNEQFF.

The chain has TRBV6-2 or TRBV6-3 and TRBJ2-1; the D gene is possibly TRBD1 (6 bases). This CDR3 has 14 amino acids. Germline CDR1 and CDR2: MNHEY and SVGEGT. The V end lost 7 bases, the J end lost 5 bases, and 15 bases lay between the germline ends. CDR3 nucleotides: TGTGCCAGCACCTTCCATGGACAGAACAATGAGCAGTTCTTC. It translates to CASTFHGQNNEQFF.

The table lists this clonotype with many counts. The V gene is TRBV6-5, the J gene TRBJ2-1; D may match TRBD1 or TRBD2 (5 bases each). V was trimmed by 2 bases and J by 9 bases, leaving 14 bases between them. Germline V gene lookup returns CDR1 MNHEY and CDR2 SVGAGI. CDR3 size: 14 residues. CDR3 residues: CASSYLEGRGEQFF. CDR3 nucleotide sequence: TGTGCCAGCAGTTACCTAGAGGGTAGGGGTGAGCAGTTCTTC.

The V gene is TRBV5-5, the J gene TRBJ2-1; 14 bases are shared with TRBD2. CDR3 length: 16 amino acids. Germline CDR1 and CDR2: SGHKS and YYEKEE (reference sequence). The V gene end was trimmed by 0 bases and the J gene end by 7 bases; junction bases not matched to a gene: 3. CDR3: CASSLATSGGANEQFF. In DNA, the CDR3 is TGTGCCAGCAGCTTGGCGACTAGCGGGGGGGCAAATGAGCAGTTCTTC.

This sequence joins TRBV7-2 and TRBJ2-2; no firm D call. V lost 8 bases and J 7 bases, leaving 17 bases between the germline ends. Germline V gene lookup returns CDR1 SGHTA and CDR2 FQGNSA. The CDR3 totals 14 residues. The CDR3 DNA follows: TGTGCCAGCTGGTGGCGTGCAGATCACGGGGAGCTGTTTTTT. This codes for CASWWRADHGELFF.

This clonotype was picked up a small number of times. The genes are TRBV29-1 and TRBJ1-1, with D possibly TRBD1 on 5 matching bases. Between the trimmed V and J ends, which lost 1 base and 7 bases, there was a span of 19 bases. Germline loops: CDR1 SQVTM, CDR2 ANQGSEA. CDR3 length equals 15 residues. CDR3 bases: TGCAGCGTTGAAGGAAGGTGGGACCCCCGGGGTGAAGCTTTCTTT. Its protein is CSVEGRWDPRGEAFF.

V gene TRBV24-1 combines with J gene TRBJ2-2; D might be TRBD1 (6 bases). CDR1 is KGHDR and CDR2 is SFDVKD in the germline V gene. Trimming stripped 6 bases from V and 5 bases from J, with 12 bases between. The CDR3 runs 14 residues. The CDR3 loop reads CATSRGTPTGELFF. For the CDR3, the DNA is TGTGCCACCAGTAGGGGGACACCAACCGGGGAGCTGTTTTTT.

The DNA for the CDR3 is TGTGCCAGCACCTTCTGGTCTGCAACTAATGAAAAACTGTTTTTT. This codes for CASTFWSATNEKLFF. This chain connects TRBV12-3 or TRBV12-4 to TRBJ1-4; D gene unclear. This CDR3 has 15 amino acids. Trimming shortened V by 7 bases and J by 0 bases, and 12 bases separated the two germline ends.

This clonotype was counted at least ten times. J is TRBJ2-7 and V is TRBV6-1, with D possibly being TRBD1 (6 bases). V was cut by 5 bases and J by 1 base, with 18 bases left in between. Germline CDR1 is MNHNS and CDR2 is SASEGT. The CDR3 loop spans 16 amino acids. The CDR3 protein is CASSPDLRGRSYEQYF. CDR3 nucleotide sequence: TGTGCCAGCAGTCCTGACCTTAGGGGGAGATCCTACGAGCAGTACTTC.

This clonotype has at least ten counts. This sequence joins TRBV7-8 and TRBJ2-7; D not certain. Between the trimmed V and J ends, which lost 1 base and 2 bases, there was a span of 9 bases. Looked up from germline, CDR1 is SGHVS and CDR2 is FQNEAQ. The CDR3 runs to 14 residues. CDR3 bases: TGTGCCAGCAGCTTAGGAGGCGGCCCCTACGAGCAGTACTTC. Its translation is CASSLGGGPYEQYF.

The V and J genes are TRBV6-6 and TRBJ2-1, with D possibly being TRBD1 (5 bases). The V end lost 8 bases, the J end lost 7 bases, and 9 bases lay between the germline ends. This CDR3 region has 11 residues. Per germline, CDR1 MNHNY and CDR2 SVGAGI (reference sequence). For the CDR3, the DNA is TGTGCCAGCGGTAGGACAAATGAGCAGTTCTTC. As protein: CASGRTNEQFF.

The DNA of the CDR3 is TGTGCCAGCAGTTTATGGGCGGCGGAGCCTGGGGCCAACGTCCTGACTTTC. Translating it yields CASSLWAAEPGANVLTF. The V call is TRBV28, the J call TRBJ2-6, with D unresolved. V was clipped by 0 bases and J by 2 bases, with 11 bases between them. CDR3 length equals 17 residues. Per germline, CDR1 MDHEN and CDR2 SYDVKM.

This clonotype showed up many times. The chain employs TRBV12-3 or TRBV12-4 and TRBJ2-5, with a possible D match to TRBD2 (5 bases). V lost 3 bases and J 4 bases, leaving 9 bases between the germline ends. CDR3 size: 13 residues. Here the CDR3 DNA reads TGTGCCAGCAGTTTGGCAGAGGGAGAGACCCAGTACTTC. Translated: CASSLAEGETQYF.

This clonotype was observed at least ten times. CDR3 in DNA: TGTGCCACCAGCAGAGGTCAGGGGGTTAGGGACGAGCAGTACGTC. Its protein is CATSRGQGVRDEQYV. The chain recombines TRBV15 with TRBJ2-7, with TRBD1 matching over 7 bases. The V gene end was trimmed by 1 base and the J gene end by 5 bases; junction bases not matched to a gene: 8. The CDR3 covers 15 residues. CDR1 is LNHNV and CDR2 is YYDKDF in the germline V gene (reference sequence).